One T cell receptor (beta chain) is described in this entry. The data are from a study of blood T cell repertoires in COVID-19. Germline assignment: CDR1 MNHEY and CDR2 SMNVEV (reference sequence). This CDR3 has 17 residues. Trimming took off 6 bases at V and 2 bases at J, with 21 bases between the two ends. Some clones are missing from TCRdb's copy, which holds only in-frame ones; the method was immunoSEQ multiplex PCR. The sample includes 330,000 or so clones, about 92% seen only once; the top ten take 18%. The specimen was PBMCs or T cells enriched from blood (not recorded which). The chain employs TRBV27 and TRBJ2-3, with D perhaps TRBD2 (6 bases). The origin of this receptor is a woman in her 30s who had recovered from COVID-19. The CDR3 sequence: CASSKAGLQGNTDTQYF. The CDR3 DNA follows: TGTGCCAGCAGCAAGGCGGGACTGCAGGGTAACACAGATACGCAGTATTTT.